Following are 13 T cell receptor beta chains from one sample sequenced in a study of identifying expanded T cells in peripheral blood. Sequenced by immunoSEQ multiplex PCR; TCRdb stores in-frame clones only, minus some. The repertoire holds 85,000 to 100,000 clones, with approximately 90% as singletons. Sequencing was performed on blood. These receptors came from a person between 18 and 69 years old in good health.

The CDR3 DNA reads TGTGCCAGCAGGAGACAGGGGTCCGGATGGGGGACCGGGGAGCTGTTTTTT. Amino acid sequence: CASRRQGSGWGTGELFF. V is TRBV5-6 and J is TRBJ2-2; 8 bases map to TRBD1. This CDR3 contains 17 residues. The ends lost 5 bases at V and 5 bases at J; junction bases unmatched: 14. Germline V gene sequence: CDR1 SGHDT, CDR2 YYEEEE.

The chain couples TRBV7-7 to TRBJ2-5, with 8 bases identical to TRBD1. Germline V gene sequence: CDR1 SSHAT, CDR2 FNYEAQ (reference sequence). The CDR3 spans 15 residues. The ends lost 5 bases at V and 5 bases at J; junction bases unmatched: 10. The CDR3 loop reads CASSPSTGARETQYF. CDR3 sequence (DNA): TGTGCCAGCAGCCCGTCGACAGGGGCCAGGGAGACCCAGTACTTC.

The gene calls are TRBV7-9 and TRBJ2-5; D uncertain. V lost 5 bases, J lost 4 bases, and 17 bases lay in between. CDR3 length: 15 amino acids. Germline assignment: CDR1 SEHNR and CDR2 FQNEAQ (reference sequence). The CDR3 loop is CASSPRVPERETQYF. CDR3 DNA sequence: TGTGCCAGCAGCCCCCGGGTCCCCGAGCGAGAGACCCAGTACTTC.

The V and J genes are TRBV6-1 and TRBJ1-5, with D possibly matching TRBD1 (6 bases). The length of the CDR3 is 16 residues. Germline V gene sequence: CDR1 MNHNS, CDR2 SASEGT. V lost 2 bases and J lost 0, with 11 bases in between. The CDR3: CASSESGTHSNQPQHF. CDR3 in DNA: TGTGCCAGCAGTGAATCCGGGACACATAGCAATCAGCCCCAGCATTTT.

The chain uses TRBV11-3 and TRBJ2-3; maybe TRBD2 (7 bases). The CDR3 totals 15 residues. CDR1 and CDR2 from the germline V gene are SGHNT and YENEEA. V lost 5 bases and J lost 1, with 13 bases in between. The CDR3: CASSVYGGRTDTQYF. CDR3 bases: TGTGCCAGCAGCGTCTACGGGGGGCGCACAGATACGCAGTATTTT.

V usage is TRBV28 and J usage is TRBJ1-2, with D possibly matching TRBD1 (6 bases). CDR3 length: 14 residues. V lost 6 bases and J 2 bases, leaving 13 bases between the germline ends. Germline V gene sequence: CDR1 MDHEN, CDR2 SYDVKM. In DNA form, the CDR3 reads TGTGCCAGCAGACAGGGTTGGGGCAACTATGGCTACACCTTC. Its translation is CASRQGWGNYGYTF.

The chain carries TRBV6-6 and TRBJ2-3; 7 nucleotides match TRBD2. Germline lookup yields CDR1 MNHNY and CDR2 SVGAGI (reference sequence). Trimming removed 6 bases from V and 6 bases from J; junction bases left unmatched: 3. The CDR3 spans 12 residues. The CDR3 sequence: CASSHGRDTQYF. The CDR3 DNA reads as TGTGCCAGCAGCCACGGGAGGGATACGCAGTATTTT.

The gene calls are TRBV30 and TRBJ2-7; D gene uncertain. Trimming removed 0 bases at V and 4 bases at J, with 7 bases between. Per germline, CDR1 GTSNPN and CDR2 SVGIG (reference sequence). This CDR3 is built from 12 residues. CDR3 in amino acids: CAWSVSDYEQYF. The CDR3 DNA sequence: TGTGCCTGGAGTGTCTCGGATTACGAGCAGTACTTC.

This clone was counted only a few times. This rearrangement joins TRBV5-1 to TRBJ2-5; D possibly matches TRBD1 or TRBD2 (6 bases each). Per the germline V gene, CDR1 is SGHRS and CDR2 is YFSETQ. The V and J ends lost 0 bases and 2 bases respectively, with 8 bases between them. This CDR3 contains 14 residues. CDR3 protein: CASSLAGAQETQYF. The CDR3 DNA reads TGCGCCAGCAGCTTGGCGGGGGCTCAAGAGACCCAGTACTTC.

The chain recombines TRBV6-5 with TRBJ2-7; 8 nucleotides agree with TRBD2. V lost 6 bases, J lost 1 base, and 8 bases stayed unmatched. Germline V gives CDR1 MNHEY, CDR2 SVGAGI. The CDR3 has 15 residues. The CDR3 loop reads CASRASAGGSYEQYF. CDR3 DNA: TGTGCCAGCAGGGCATCGGCGGGAGGATCCTACGAGCAGTACTTC.

The chain recombines TRBV19 with TRBJ1-1; the D gene is possibly TRBD1 (5 bases). The V and J ends lost 7 bases and 4 bases respectively, with 25 bases between them. Per germline, CDR1 LNHDA and CDR2 SQIVND (reference sequence). The CDR3 runs 17 residues. CDR3 nucleotides: TGTGCCAGTAAAAGAAATAGGGGTCTTGGAGGGTTCACTGAAGCTTTCTTT. This codes for CASKRNRGLGGFTEAFF.

This chain uses TRBV7-9 with TRBJ2-1; the match to TRBD2 covers 11 bases. V shed 5 bases and J 7 bases; nucleotides not matched to a gene: 7. CDR3 size: 15 residues. Germline loops: CDR1 SEHNR, CDR2 FQNEAQ (reference sequence). CDR3 in amino acids: CASSLSGGVSNEQFF. In DNA, the CDR3 is TGTGCCAGCAGCCTTAGCGGGGGGGTTTCGAATGAGCAGTTCTTC. The full variable domain, its missing parts supplied by reference TRBV7-9 and TRBJ2-1, is DTGVSQNPRHKITKRGQNVTFRCDPISEHNRLYWYRQTLGQGPEFLTYFQNEAQLEKSRLLSDRFSAERPKGSFSTLEIQRTEQGDSAMYLCASSLSGGVSNEQFFGPGTRLTVL.

V usage is TRBV14 and J usage is TRBJ2-3; D perhaps matches TRBD1 (6 bases). There are 13 residues in the CDR3. From germline, CDR1 is SGHDN and CDR2 FVKESK. Deletions cut 4 bases from V and 3 bases from J, with 8 bases between. For the CDR3, the DNA is TGTGCCAGCAGCCGCACAGGGACAGATACGCAGTATTTT. This translates into CASSRTGTDTQYF.